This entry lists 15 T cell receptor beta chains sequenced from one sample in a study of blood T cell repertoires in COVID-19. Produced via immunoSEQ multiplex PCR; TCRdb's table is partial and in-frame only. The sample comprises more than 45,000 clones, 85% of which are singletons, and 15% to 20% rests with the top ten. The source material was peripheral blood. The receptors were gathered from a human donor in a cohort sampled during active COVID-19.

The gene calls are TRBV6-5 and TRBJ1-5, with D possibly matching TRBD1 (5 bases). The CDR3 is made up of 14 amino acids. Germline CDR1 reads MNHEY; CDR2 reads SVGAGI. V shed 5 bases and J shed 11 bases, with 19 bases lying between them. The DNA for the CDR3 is TGTGCCAGCAGTCCCCGGGAGGCGCCGGGGGCCCAGCATTTT. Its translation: CASSPREAPGAQHF.

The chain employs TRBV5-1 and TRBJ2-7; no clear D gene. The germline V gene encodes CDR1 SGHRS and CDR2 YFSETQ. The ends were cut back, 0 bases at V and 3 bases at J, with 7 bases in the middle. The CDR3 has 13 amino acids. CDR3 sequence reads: CASSLERFYEQYF. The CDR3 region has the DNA TGCGCCAGCAGCTTGGAGAGGTTCTACGAGCAGTACTTC.

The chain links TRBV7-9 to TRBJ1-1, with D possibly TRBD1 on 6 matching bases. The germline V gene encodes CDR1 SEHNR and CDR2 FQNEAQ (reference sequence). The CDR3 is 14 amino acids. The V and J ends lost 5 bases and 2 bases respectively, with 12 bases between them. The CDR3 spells CASSVQGINTEAFF. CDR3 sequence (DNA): TGTGCCAGCAGCGTACAGGGAATCAACACTGAAGCTTTCTTT. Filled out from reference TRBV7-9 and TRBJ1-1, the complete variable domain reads DTGVSQNPRHKITKRGQNVTFRCDPISEHNRLYWYRQTLGQGPEFLTYFQNEAQLEKSRLLSDRFSAERPKGSFSTLEIQRTEQGDSAMYLCASSVQGINTEAFFGQGTRLTVV.

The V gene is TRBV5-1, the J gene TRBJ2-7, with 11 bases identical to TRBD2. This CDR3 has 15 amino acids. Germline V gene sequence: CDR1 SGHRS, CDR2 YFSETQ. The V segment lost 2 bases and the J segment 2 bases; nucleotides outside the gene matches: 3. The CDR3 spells CASSFLAGGPYEQYF. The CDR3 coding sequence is TGCGCCAGCAGCTTCCTAGCGGGAGGCCCCTACGAGCAGTACTTC.

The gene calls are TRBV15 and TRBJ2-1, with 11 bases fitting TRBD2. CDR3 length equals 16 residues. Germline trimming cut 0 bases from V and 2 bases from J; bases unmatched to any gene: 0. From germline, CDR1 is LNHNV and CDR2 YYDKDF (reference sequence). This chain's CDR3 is CATSREGLAAYNEQFF. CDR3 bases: TGTGCCACCAGCAGAGAGGGACTAGCGGCCTACAATGAGCAGTTCTTC.

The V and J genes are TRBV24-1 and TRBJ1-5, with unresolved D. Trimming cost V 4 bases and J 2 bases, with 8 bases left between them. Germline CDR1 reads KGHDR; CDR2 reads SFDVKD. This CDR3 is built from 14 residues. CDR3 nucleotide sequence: TGTGCCACCAGTGACGAAACAGGCAATCAGCCCCAGCATTTT. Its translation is CATSDETGNQPQHF.

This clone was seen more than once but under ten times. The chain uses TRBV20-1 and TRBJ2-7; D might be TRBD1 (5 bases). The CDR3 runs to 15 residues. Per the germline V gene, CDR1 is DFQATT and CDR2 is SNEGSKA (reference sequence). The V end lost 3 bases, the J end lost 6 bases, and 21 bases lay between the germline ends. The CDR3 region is CSASFAGKGVLEQYF. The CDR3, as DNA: TGCAGTGCTAGTTTTGCCGGCAAAGGGGTCCTCGAGCAGTACTTC.

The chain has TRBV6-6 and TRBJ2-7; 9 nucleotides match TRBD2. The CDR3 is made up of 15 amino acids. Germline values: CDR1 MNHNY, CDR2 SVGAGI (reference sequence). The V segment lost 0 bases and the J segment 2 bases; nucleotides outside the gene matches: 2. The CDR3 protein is CASSYSSGGAYEQYF. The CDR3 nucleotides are TGTGCCAGCAGTTACTCTAGCGGGGGAGCCTACGAGCAGTACTTC.

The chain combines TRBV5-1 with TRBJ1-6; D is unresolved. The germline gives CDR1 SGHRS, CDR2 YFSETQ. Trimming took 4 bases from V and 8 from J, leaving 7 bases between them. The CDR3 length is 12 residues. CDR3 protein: CASSLSDSPLHF. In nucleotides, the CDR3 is TGCGCCAGCAGCCTCAGCGATTCACCCCTCCACTTT. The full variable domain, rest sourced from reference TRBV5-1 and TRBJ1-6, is KAGVTQTPRYLIKTRGQQVTLSCSPISGHRSVSWYQQTPGQGLQFLFEYFSETQRNKGNFPGRFSGRQFSNSRSEMNVSTLELGDSALYLCASSLSDSPLHFGNGTRLTVT.

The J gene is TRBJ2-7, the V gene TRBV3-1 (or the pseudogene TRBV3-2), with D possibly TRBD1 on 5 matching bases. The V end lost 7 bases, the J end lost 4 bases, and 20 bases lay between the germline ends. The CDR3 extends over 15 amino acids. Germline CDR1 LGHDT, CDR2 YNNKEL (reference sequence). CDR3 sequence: CASTPPRKGIYEQYF. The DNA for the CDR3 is TGTGCCAGCACCCCCCCTCGCAAGGGGATATACGAGCAGTACTTC.

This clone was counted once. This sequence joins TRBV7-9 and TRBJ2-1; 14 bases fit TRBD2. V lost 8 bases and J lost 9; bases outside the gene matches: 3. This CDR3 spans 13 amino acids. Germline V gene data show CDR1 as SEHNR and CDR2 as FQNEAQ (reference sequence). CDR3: CASGLAGGREQFF. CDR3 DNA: TGTGCCAGCGGACTAGCGGGGGGTCGTGAGCAGTTCTTC.

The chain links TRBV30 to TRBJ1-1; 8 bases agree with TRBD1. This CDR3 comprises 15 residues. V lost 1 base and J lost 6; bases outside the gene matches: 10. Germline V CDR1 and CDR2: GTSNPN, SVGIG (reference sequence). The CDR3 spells CAWSAFPGGASEAFF. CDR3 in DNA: TGTGCCTGGAGTGCCTTCCCAGGGGGCGCCTCTGAAGCTTTCTTT.

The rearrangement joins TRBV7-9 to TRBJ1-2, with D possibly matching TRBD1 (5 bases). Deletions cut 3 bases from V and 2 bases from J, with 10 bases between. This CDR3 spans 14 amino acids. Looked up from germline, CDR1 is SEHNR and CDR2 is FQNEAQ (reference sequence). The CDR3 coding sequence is TGTGCCAGCAGCTTGGGTCGGGGGAACTATGGCTACACCTTC. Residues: CASSLGRGNYGYTF.

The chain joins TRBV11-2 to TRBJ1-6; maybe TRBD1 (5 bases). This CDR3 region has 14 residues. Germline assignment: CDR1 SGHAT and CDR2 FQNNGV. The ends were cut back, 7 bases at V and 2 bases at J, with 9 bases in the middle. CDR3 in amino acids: CASTQGPYNSPLHF. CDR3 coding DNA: TGTGCCAGCACCCAGGGTCCCTATAATTCACCCCTCCACTTT.

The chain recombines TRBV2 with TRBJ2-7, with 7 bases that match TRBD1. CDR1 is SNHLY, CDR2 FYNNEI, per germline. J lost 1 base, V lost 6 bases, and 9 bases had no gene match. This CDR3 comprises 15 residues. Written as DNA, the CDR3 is TGTGCCAGCAGCTTGGGACAGCTAATTTCCTACGAGCAGTACTTC. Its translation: CASSLGQLISYEQYF.